This T cell receptor beta chain came from a study of T cells in Graves' hyperthyroidism and ophthalmopathy. This clonotype was observed at least ten times. CDR3 length: 14 amino acids. Germline V gene sequence: CDR1 DFQATT, CDR2 SNEGSKA (reference sequence). V was shortened by 2 bases and J by 0 bases, with 8 bases between the two germline ends. The TCR beta CDR3 regions underwent amplification using RNA transcripts as the source. HTBI primers were employed in a first-round RT-PCR of the TCR CDR3. A single record per CDR3 protein comes from TCRdb applying MiXCR to the multiplex PCR reads. Among 130,000 or so distinct CDR3 sequences, approximately 20% were seen once, and the ten largest hold 67%.

Input material: blood. The rearrangement links TRBV20-1 to TRBJ2-1; D is ambiguous. The receptor comes from a woman aged 45-65 years with Graves' hyperthyroidism that later progressed to Graves' ophthalmopathy. The CDR3 sequence is CSARPGISYNEQFF. Written as DNA, the CDR3 is TGCAGTGCTAGACCTGGCATCTCCTACAATGAGCAGTTCTTC.